The text below deals with one T cell receptor beta chain. The sample comes from a study of shared clonotypes between healthy human individuals. Trimming took off 3 bases at V and 4 bases at J, with 13 bases between the two ends. The CDR3 runs to 14 residues. Germline CDR1 SGDLS, CDR2 YYNGEE. Assay used: immunoSEQ multiplex PCR; TCRdb lists only in-frame clones, some missing. The sample consists of over a million clones, around three quarters of them appearing once. The chain has TRBV9 and TRBJ2-5; D is perhaps TRBD1 or TRBD2 (5 bases each). The sample consisted of memory CD4+ T cells from PBMCs. Subset described: CD45RA-negative fraction. The TCR sequence derives from a man aged 18 to 30 in good health. Some clones in this sample may be carry-over from other donors' samples. The CDR3 is CASSGGRKGETQYF. The CDR3 region has the DNA TGTGCCAGCAGCGGGGGACGGAAGGGAGAGACCCAGTACTTC.